The following is a T cell receptor (beta chain) sequence with its context. Its antigen is unidentified. The source of the sample is a study of CD8+CD57+ T cells in acquired aplastic anemia. At the level of the study: Sorted CD4+ plus CD8+ cells gave DNA averaging 3.2 ug.

Study results and limitations: Patients versus controls showed no significant CD8+ Simpson's diversity difference. Patients shared twenty-nine CD8+ CDR3 sequences with controls.

CDR1 is KGHDR and CDR2 is SFDVKD in the germline V gene. The CDR3 runs to 13 residues. Between the trimmed V and J ends, which lost 3 bases and 4 bases, there was a span of 8 bases. Genomic DNA acted as the template from which TCR beta VDJ combination and CDR3 sequence profiling were carried out. TCRdb recomputed calls from the reads with MiXCR, one row per CDR3 protein. The sample carries some 290,000 distinct CDR3 sequences, roughly 50% recorded once. The chain couples TRBV24-1 to TRBJ1-2; D not certain. The sample taken for sequencing was sorted CD4+, CD8+, or CD8+CD57+ T cells (not recorded which) from PBMCs. This TCR was recovered from a human donor with severe aplastic anemia or a healthy control (not recorded which). This CDR3 reads CATSDPGGYGYTF. CDR3 DNA: TGTGCCACCAGTGATCCTGGAGGCTATGGCTACACCTTC.